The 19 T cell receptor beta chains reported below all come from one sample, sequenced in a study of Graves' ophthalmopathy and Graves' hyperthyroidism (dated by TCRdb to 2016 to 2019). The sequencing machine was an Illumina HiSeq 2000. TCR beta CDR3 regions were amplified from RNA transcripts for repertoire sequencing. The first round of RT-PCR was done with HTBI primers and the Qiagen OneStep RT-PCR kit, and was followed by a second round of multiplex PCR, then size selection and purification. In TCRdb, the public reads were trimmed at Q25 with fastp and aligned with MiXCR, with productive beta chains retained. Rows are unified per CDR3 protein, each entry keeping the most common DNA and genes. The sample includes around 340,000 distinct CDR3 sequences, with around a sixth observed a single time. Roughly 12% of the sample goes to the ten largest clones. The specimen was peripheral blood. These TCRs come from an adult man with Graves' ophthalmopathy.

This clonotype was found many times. This chain's CDR3 is CAWNLGAGAYF. The DNA of the CDR3 is TGTGCCTGGAACCTCGGGGCCGGGGCGTACTTC. The chain couples TRBV30 to TRBJ2-7, with D possibly called TRBD1 or TRBD2 (5 bases each). In germline, CDR1 is GTSNPN, CDR2 SVGIG (reference sequence). Trimming left V 4 bases short and J 12 bases short, with 16 bases between. CDR3 size: 11 residues.

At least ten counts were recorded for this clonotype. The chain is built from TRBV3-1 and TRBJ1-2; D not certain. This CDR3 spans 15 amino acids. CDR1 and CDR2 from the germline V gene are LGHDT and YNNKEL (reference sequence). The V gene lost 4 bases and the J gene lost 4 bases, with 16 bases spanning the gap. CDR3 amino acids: CASSPAGNGVYGYTF. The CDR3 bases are TGTGCCAGCAGCCCCGCGGGAAATGGTGTCTATGGCTACACCTTC.

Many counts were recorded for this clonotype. The CDR3 DNA follows: TGTGCCAGCACGGGGGTCGGAGACAGGGCGGGCCCCTATAATTCACCCCTCCACTTT. Its protein is CASTGVGDRAGPYNSPLHF. V and J are TRBV28 and TRBJ1-6; 7 nucleotides line up with TRBD1. This CDR3 is built from 19 residues. Germline assignment: CDR1 MDHEN and CDR2 SYDVKM. V shed 7 bases and J 2 bases; nucleotides not matched to a gene: 17. Full variable domain (remainder filled in from reference TRBV28 and TRBJ1-6): DVKVTQSSRYLVKRTGEKVFLECVQDMDHENMFWYRQDPGLGLRLIYFSYDVKMKEKGDIPEGYSVSREKKERFSLILESASTNQTSMYLCASTGVGDRAGPYNSPLHFGNGTRLTVT.

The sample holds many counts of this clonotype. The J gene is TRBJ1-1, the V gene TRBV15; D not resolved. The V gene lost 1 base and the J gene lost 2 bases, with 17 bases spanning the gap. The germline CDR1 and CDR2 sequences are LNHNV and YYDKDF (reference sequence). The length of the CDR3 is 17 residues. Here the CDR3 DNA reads TGTGCCACCAGCAGAGGACCCCTTCACCTGGGAAACACTGAAGCTTTCTTT. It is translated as CATSRGPLHLGNTEAFF. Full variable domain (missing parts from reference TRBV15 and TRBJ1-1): DAMVIQNPRYQVTQFGKPVTLSCSQTLNHNVMYWYQQKSSQAPKLLFHYYDKDFNNEADTPDNFQSRRPNTSFCFLDIRSPGLGDTAMYLCATSRGPLHLGNTEAFFGQGTRLTVV.

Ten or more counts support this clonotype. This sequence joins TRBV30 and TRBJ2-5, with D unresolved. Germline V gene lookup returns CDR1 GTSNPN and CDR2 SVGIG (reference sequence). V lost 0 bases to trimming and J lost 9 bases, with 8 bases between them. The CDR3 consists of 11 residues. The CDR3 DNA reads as TGTGCCTGGAGTGTCGCTGGGTCCCAGTACTTC. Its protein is CAWSVAGSQYF.

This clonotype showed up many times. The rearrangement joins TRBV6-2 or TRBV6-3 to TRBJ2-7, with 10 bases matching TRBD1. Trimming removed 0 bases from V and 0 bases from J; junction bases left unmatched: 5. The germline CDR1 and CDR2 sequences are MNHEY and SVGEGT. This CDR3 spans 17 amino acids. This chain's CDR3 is CASSYSSGQGISYEQYF. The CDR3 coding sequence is TGTGCCAGCAGTTACTCCTCGGGACAGGGGATCTCCTACGAGCAGTACTTC.

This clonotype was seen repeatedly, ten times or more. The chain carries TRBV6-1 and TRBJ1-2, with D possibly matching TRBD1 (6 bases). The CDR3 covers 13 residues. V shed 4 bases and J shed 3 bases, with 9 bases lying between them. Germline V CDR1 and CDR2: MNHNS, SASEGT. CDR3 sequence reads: CASSVRGDYGYTF. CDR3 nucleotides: TGTGCCAGCAGTGTCAGGGGTGACTATGGCTACACCTTC.

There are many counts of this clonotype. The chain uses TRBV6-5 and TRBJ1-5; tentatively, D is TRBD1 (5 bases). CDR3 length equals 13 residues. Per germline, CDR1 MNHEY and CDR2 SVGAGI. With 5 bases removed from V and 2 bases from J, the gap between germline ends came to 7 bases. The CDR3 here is CASSNRRNQPQHF. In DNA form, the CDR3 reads TGTGCCAGCAGTAACAGGCGCAATCAGCCCCAGCATTTT.

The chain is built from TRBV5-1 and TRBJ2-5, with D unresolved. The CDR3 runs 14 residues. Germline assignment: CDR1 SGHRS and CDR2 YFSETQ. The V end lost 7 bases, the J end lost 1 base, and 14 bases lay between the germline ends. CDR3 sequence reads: CASRRSGIQETQYF. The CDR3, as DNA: TGCGCCAGCCGAAGGTCAGGAATCCAAGAGACCCAGTACTTC.

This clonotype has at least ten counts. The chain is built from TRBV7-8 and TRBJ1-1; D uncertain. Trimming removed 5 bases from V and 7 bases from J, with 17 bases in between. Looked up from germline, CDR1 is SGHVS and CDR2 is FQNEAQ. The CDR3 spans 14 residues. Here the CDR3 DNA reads TGTGCCAGCAGCCATGACCTGGACGGTAATGAAGCTTTCTTT. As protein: CASSHDLDGNEAFF.

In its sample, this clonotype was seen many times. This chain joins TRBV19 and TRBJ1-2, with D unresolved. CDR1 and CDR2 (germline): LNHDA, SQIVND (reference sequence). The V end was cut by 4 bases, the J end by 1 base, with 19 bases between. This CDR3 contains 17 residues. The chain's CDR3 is CASSKAAGGILNYGYTF. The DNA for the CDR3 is TGTGCCAGTAGTAAGGCAGCCGGCGGGATTCTTAACTATGGCTACACCTTC.

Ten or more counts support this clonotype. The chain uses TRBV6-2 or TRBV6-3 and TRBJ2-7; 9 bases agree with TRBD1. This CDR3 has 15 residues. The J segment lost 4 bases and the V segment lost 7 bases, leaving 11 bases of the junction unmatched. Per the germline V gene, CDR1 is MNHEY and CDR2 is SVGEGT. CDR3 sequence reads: CASTGVRQGGYEQYF. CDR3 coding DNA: TGTGCCAGCACCGGAGTTCGACAGGGGGGATACGAGCAGTACTTC.

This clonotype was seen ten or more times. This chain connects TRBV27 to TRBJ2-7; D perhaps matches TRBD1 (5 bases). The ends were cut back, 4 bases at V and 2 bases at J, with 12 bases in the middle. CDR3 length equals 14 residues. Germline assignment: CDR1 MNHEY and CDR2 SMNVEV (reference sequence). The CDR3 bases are TGTGCCAGCAGTTCATCGGACAAAACCTACGAGCAGTACTTC. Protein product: CASSSSDKTYEQYF.

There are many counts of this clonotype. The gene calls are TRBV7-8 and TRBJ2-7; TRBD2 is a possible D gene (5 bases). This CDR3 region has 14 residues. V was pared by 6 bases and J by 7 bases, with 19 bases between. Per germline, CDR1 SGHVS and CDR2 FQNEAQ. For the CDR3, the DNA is TGTGCCAGCAGATCGATGAGTGGAGGTCTGGAGCAGTACTTC. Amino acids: CASRSMSGGLEQYF. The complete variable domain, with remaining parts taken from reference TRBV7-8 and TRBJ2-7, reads GAGVSQSPRYKVAKRGQDVALRCDPISGHVSLFWYQQALGQGPEFLTYFQNEAQLDKSGLPSDRFFAERPEGSVSTLKIQRTQQEDSAVYLCASRSMSGGLEQYFGPGTRLTVT.

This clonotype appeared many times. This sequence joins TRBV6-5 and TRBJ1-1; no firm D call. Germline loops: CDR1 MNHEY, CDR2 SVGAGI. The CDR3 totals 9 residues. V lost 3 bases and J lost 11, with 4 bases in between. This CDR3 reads CASSYRAFF. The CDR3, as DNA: TGTGCCAGCAGTTATCGGGCTTTCTTT.

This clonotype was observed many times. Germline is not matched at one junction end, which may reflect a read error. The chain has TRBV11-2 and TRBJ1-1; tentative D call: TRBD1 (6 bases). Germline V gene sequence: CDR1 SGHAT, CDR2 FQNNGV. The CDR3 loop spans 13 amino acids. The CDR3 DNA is TGTGCCAGCAGCTTAGATGATTTGACAGGACTTCGCTTT. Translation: CASSLDDLTGLRF.

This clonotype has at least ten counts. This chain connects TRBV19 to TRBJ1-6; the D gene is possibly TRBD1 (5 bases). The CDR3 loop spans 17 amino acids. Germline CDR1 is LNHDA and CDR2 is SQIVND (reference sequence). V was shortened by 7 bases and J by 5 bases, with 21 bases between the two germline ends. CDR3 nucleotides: TGTGCCAGTACCCCCTCCGGGGCAGGCATGAATAATTCACCCCTCCACTTT. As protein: CASTPSGAGMNNSPLHF.

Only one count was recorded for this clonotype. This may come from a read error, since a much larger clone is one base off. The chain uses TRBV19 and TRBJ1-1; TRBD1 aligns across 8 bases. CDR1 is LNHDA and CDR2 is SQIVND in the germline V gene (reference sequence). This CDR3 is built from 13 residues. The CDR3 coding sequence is TGTGCTAGTAGTAACACAGGGGGTACTGAAGCTTTCTTT. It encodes CASSNTGGTEAFF.

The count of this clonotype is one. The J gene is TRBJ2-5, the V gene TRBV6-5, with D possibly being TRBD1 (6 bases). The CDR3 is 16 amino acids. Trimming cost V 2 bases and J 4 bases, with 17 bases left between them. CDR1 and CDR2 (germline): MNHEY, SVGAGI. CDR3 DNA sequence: TGTGCCAGCAGTTACGGATCATCCAGGGGTTCAGAGACCCAGTACTTC. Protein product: CASSYGSSRGSETQYF.